This TCR beta chain was captured in a study of OX40 agonist ivuxolimab in advanced cancers. At the level of the study: Three individuals attained partial responses, comprising one hepatocellular carcinoma case and two cutaneous melanoma cases. General study results and limits: Still undetermined is the antigen specificity of the expanded peripheral T cells.

This CDR3 spans 14 amino acids. CDR1 is SGHAT and CDR2 is FQDESV in the germline V gene (reference sequence). With 6 bases clipped from V and 4 bases from J, the junction kept 6 bases outside the gene matches. Measured with immunoSEQ multiplex PCR; TCRdb has only the in-frame clones, and not every one. The sample includes roughly 30,000 clones, roughly 83% of them seen just once. By share, this clone ranks as medium-sized (0.01 to 0.1%). Its antigen is still unknown. The TCR sequence derives from an adult with an advanced solid tumor such as melanoma, head and neck, liver or kidney cancer. V gene TRBV11-1 combines with J gene TRBJ2-5; 9 positions match TRBD2. Sequences were derived from CD4+ or CD8+ T cells sorted from blood, sampled in a trial of the OX40 agonist ivuxolimab. The CDR3 region is CASSSREGSETQYF. The DNA for the CDR3 is TGTGCCAGCAGTTCGCGGGAGGGATCAGAGACCCAGTACTTC.